The 3 T cell receptor beta chains given below trace back to one sample, sequenced in a study of cytomegalovirus exposure and HLA in healthy donors. TCRdb keeps only in-frame clones here, not all; method: immunoSEQ multiplex PCR. The table has 200,000 to 250,000 clones, roughly 87% seen once. Sequenced input: PBMCs. These receptors came from a woman aged 18-29 years in good health and CMV-seropositive.

This clone showed up just a few times. The chain carries TRBV2 and TRBJ2-5; 13 bases line up with TRBD2. Germline lookup yields CDR1 SNHLY and CDR2 FYNNEI. V lost 1 base, J lost 3 bases, and 2 bases stayed unmatched. This CDR3 has 16 residues. CDR3 sequence (DNA): TGTGCCAGCAGTGAAGGGGGACTAGCGGGGAAAGAGACCCAGTACTTC. The encoded protein is CASSEGGLAGKETQYF.

On this clone itself: Other DNA variants within this sample encode the same CDR3. This rearrangement joins TRBV5-1 to TRBJ2-5; D is unclear. The CDR3 length is 11 residues. Germline assignment: CDR1 SGHRS and CDR2 YFSETQ. Trimming pared 1 base from V and 5 bases from J, leaving 3 bases between. The CDR3 here is CASSLQETQYF. The CDR3 DNA follows: TGCGCCAGCAGCTTGCAGGAGACCCAGTACTTC.

A remark on this clone: Other DNA sequences in the sample encode the same CDR3. V usage is TRBV2 and J usage is TRBJ1-2; D gene uncertain. The CDR3 consists of 13 residues. V was pared by 3 bases and J by 4 bases, with 9 bases between. The germline V gene has CDR1 SNHLY and CDR2 FYNNEI. CDR3 sequence: CASSEEGGYGYTF. The CDR3, as DNA: TGTGCCAGCAGTGAGGAGGGCGGCTATGGCTACACCTTC.